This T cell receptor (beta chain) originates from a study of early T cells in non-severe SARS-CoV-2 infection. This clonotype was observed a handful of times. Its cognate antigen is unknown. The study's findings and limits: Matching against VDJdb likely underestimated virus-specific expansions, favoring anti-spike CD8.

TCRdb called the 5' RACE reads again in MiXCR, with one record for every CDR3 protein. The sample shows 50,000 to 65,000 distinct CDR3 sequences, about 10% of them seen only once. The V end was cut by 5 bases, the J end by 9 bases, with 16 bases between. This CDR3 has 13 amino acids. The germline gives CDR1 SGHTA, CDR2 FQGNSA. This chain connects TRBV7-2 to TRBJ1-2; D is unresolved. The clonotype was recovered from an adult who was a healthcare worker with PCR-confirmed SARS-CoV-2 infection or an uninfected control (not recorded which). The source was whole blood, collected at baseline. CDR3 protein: CASSTRRVNRYTF. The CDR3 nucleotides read TGTGCCAGCAGCACACGTAGGGTCAACCGCTACACCTTC.